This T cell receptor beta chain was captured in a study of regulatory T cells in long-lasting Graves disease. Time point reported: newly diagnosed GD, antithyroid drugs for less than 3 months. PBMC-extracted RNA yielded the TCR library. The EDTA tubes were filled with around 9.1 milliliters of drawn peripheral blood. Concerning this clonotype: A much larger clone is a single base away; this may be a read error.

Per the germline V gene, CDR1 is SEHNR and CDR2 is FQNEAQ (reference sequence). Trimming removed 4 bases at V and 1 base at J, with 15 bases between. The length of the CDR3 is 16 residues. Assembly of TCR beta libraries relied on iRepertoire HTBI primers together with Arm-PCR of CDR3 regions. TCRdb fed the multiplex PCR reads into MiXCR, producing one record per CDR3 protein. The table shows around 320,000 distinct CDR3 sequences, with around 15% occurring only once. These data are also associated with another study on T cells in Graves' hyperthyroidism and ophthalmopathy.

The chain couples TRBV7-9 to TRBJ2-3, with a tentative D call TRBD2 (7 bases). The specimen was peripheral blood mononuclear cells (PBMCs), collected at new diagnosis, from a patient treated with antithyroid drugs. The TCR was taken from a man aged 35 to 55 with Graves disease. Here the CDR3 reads CASSSSGGRRTDTQYF. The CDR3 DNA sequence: TGTGCCAGCAGCTCCTCGGGGGGCCGTCGCACAGATACGCAGTATTTT.